A single sample gave rise to the 19 T cell receptor beta chains below, sequenced in a study of blood T cell repertoires in COVID-19. Assay: immunoSEQ multiplex PCR; the TCRdb copy retains only in-frame clones and omits some. This table has 200,000 to 300,000 clones, about 87% appearing once. Sequencing was performed on peripheral blood. The receptors stem from a woman between 50 and 59 years old with acute or convalescent COVID-19.

This sequence joins TRBV5-4 and TRBJ2-1; maybe TRBD2 (6 bases). V dropped 3 bases and J dropped 7 bases, with 14 bases sitting between them. This CDR3 is built from 14 residues. Germline CDR1 SGHNT, CDR2 YYREEE (reference sequence). CDR3 in amino acids: CASSSSTSLNEQFF. The CDR3 nucleotides read TGTGCCAGCAGCTCTTCGACTAGTCTAAATGAGCAGTTCTTC. Using reference TRBV5-4 and TRBJ2-1 for the parts outside the CDR3, the full variable domain is ETGVTQSPTHLIKTRGQQVTLRCSSQSGHNTVSWYQQALGQGPQFIFQYYREEENGRGNFPPRFSGLQFPNYSSELNVNALELDDSALYLCASSSSTSLNEQFFGPGTRLTVL.

J is TRBJ1-4 and V is TRBV5-1; no clear D gene. The CDR3 sequence is 12 residues long. V was trimmed by 2 bases and J by 6 bases, leaving 5 bases between them. CDR1 is SGHRS and CDR2 is YFSETQ in the germline V gene. The CDR3 spells CASSFRDEKLFF. In DNA, the CDR3 is TGCGCCAGCAGCTTTAGAGATGAAAAACTGTTTTTT. Filled out from reference TRBV5-1 and TRBJ1-4, the complete variable domain reads KAGVTQTPRYLIKTRGQQVTLSCSPISGHRSVSWYQQTPGQGLQFLFEYFSETQRNKGNFPGRFSGRQFSNSRSEMNVSTLELGDSALYLCASSFRDEKLFFGSGTQLSVL.

The rearrangement joins TRBV28 to TRBJ1-1, with a tentative D call TRBD1 (5 bases). V was clipped by 4 bases and J by 4 bases, with 13 bases between them. The CDR3 has 14 amino acids. Germline V CDR1 and CDR2: MDHEN, SYDVKM. The CDR3 nucleotides are TGTGCCAGCAGTTATGGGGCCGGTAGCACTGAAGCTTTCTTT. This translates into CASSYGAGSTEAFF. The whole variable domain, filled in from reference TRBV28 and TRBJ1-1, reads DVKVTQSSRYLVKRTGEKVFLECVQDMDHENMFWYRQDPGLGLRLIYFSYDVKMKEKGDIPEGYSVSREKKERFSLILESASTNQTSMYLCASSYGAGSTEAFFGQGTRLTVV.

The rearrangement joins TRBV30 to TRBJ2-1; 10 nucleotides agree with TRBD2. The CDR3 length is 17 residues. Trimming took 1 base from V and 12 from J; bases not matched to a gene: 18. In germline, CDR1 is GTSNPN, CDR2 SVGIG (reference sequence). The chain's CDR3 is CAWSGLAGAITQLGQFF. For the CDR3, the DNA is TGTGCCTGGAGTGGGCTAGCGGGAGCTATTACACAATTGGGGCAGTTCTTC.

This chain joins TRBV4-1 and TRBJ2-3, with 8 bases that match TRBD1. This CDR3 has 18 residues. J lost 0 bases, V lost 2 bases, and 10 bases had no gene match. Germline V gene lookup returns CDR1 MGHRA and CDR2 YSYEKL. CDR3 coding DNA: TGCGCCAGCAGCCAACCCCGGACAGGGTCTTTTAGCACAGATACGCAGTATTTT. Translation gives CASSQPRTGSFSTDTQYF.

This clone has a single count. The chain uses TRBV14 and TRBJ2-2; TRBD2 aligns across 10 bases. Germline-derived CDR1 and CDR2 are SGHDN and FVKESK. The length of the CDR3 is 16 residues. Germline trimming cut 3 bases from V and 1 base from J; bases unmatched to any gene: 2. CDR3 sequence: CASSHRTSGNTGELFF. The CDR3 DNA is TGTGCCAGCAGCCATCGGACTAGCGGGAACACCGGGGAGCTGTTTTTT.

The table lists this clone with a count of one. The V call is TRBV6-2 or TRBV6-3, the J call TRBJ2-1; 9 positions match TRBD2. Trimming took 4 bases from V and 4 from J; bases not matched to a gene: 5. Germline lookup yields CDR1 MNHEY and CDR2 SVGEGT. The CDR3 is 15 residues long. The CDR3 nucleotides are TGTGCCAGCAGTTTGACTAGCGGAGTTTACAATGAGCAGTTCTTC. This gives the protein CASSLTSGVYNEQFF.

The chain couples TRBV7-2 to TRBJ1-1; a possible D gene is TRBD1 (5 bases). In germline, CDR1 is SGHTA, CDR2 FQGNSA. Trimming removed 0 bases at V and 7 bases at J, with 15 bases between. The CDR3 runs to 15 residues. CDR3: CASSLAFRGFGEAFF. The CDR3 DNA sequence: TGTGCCAGCAGCTTAGCGTTTCGGGGGTTTGGTGAAGCTTTCTTT.

The chain couples TRBV6-4 to TRBJ2-7; 12 bases fit TRBD1. CDR3 length: 18 amino acids. J gave up 3 bases and V 6 bases, and 15 bases lay outside the gene matches. Germline values: CDR1 MRHNA, CDR2 SNTAGT. CDR3 bases: TGTGCCAGCAGCCTTAACGACCCCCGGGACAGGGGGCTCTACGAGCAGTACTTC. This encodes CASSLNDPRDRGLYEQYF.

The rearrangement joins TRBV4-2 to TRBJ2-1, with TRBD2 as a possible D gene (5 bases). The CDR3 is 17 amino acids. V lost 0 bases to trimming and J lost 4 bases, with 16 bases between them. Per germline, CDR1 LGHNA and CDR2 YNFKEQ. CDR3 amino acids: CASSQDQSGAFYNEQFF. The CDR3 region has the DNA TGTGCCAGCAGCCAAGATCAAAGCGGTGCCTTTTACAATGAGCAGTTCTTC.

The chain carries TRBV10-3 and TRBJ2-1; D may be TRBD2 (5 bases). The germline V gene has CDR1 ENHRY and CDR2 SYGVKD. CDR3 length equals 14 residues. Trimming took off 2 bases at V and 8 bases at J, with 13 bases between the two ends. Here the CDR3 DNA reads TGTGCCATCAGTGAGCGACTATTGTCCCATGAGCAGTTCTTC. Amino acids: CAISERLLSHEQFF.

The rearrangement joins TRBV9 to TRBJ1-6, with TRBD1 identical over 7 bases. Germline V gene lookup returns CDR1 SGDLS and CDR2 YYNGEE. The ends lost 3 bases at V and 5 bases at J; junction bases unmatched: 5. The length of the CDR3 is 15 residues. The CDR3 protein is CASSARTGDNSPLHF. In DNA, the CDR3 is TGTGCCAGCAGCGCGAGGACAGGAGATAATTCACCCCTCCACTTT.

The chain employs TRBV7-3 and TRBJ1-1, with D hard to call. V shed 3 bases and J shed 5 bases, with 13 bases lying between them. This CDR3 is 14 amino acids long. Germline V gene sequence: CDR1 SGHTA, CDR2 FQGTGA. The CDR3 protein is CASSFGQPGTEAFF. DNA of the CDR3: TGTGCCAGCAGCTTTGGGCAGCCGGGGACTGAAGCTTTCTTT.

V usage is TRBV28 and J usage is TRBJ2-7, with TRBD1 identical over 11 bases. Looked up from germline, CDR1 is MDHEN and CDR2 is SYDVKM. This CDR3 has 18 amino acids. V lost 2 bases, J lost 4 bases, and 13 bases stayed unmatched. For the CDR3, the DNA is TGTGCCAGCAGTTTAGTCGCTGCCGGGACAGGGGGGGGTTACGAGCAGTACTTC. Its protein is CASSLVAAGTGGGYEQYF.

The chain has TRBV9 and TRBJ2-1, with 9 bases fitting TRBD2. Germline V gene data show CDR1 as SGDLS and CDR2 as YYNGEE. V gave up 3 bases and J gave up 2 bases; unmatched junction bases: 3. The length of the CDR3 is 15 residues. CDR3 sequence reads: CASSATSGTYNEQFF. The DNA for the CDR3 is TGTGCCAGCAGCGCGACTAGCGGTACCTACAATGAGCAGTTCTTC. The entire variable domain, with the rest obtained from reference TRBV9 and TRBJ2-1, is as follows: DSGVTQTPKHLITATGQRVTLRCSPRSGDLSVYWYQQSLDQGLQFLIQYYNGEERAKGNILERFSAQQFPDLHSELNLSSLELGDSALYFCASSATSGTYNEQFFGPGTRLTVL.

This chain connects TRBV15 to TRBJ2-1; the match to TRBD2 covers 11 bases. CDR1 and CDR2 from the germline V gene are LNHNV and YYDKDF (reference sequence). CDR3 length: 16 amino acids. J gave up 7 bases and V 1 base, and 6 bases lay outside the gene matches. The CDR3 is CATSRARGLAANEQFF. CDR3 in DNA: TGTGCCACCAGCAGAGCCAGGGGACTAGCGGCAAATGAGCAGTTCTTC.

This clone was counted a few times. The chain is built from TRBV28 and TRBJ1-2, with D unclear. The V end lost 7 bases, the J end lost 8 bases, and 14 bases lay between the germline ends. The CDR3 totals 12 residues. The germline V gene has CDR1 MDHEN and CDR2 SYDVKM. This chain's CDR3 is CASNIRRTGYTF. CDR3 in DNA: TGTGCCAGCAACATAAGGAGGACGGGCTACACCTTC.

The chain joins TRBV19 to TRBJ1-1; D is uncertain. There are 14 residues in the CDR3. V was trimmed by 0 bases and J by 0 bases, leaving 5 bases between them. Germline lookup yields CDR1 LNHDA and CDR2 SQIVND (reference sequence). Here the CDR3 DNA reads TGTGCCAGTAGTATAGACAGAATGAACACTGAAGCTTTCTTT. This translates into CASSIDRMNTEAFF.

This clone was found once. The V and J genes are TRBV3-1 (or the pseudogene TRBV3-2) and TRBJ1-1; 7 nucleotides match TRBD1. The length of the CDR3 is 13 residues. With 0 bases clipped from V and 11 bases from J, the junction kept 6 bases outside the gene matches. CDR1 is LGHDT and CDR2 is YNNKEL in the germline V gene (reference sequence). CDR3 sequence reads: CASSQEEGARAFF. The CDR3 bases are TGTGCCAGCAGCCAAGAAGAGGGGGCTAGGGCTTTCTTT.